These 32 T cell receptor beta chains originate from one sample sequenced in a study of T cells in Graves' hyperthyroidism and ophthalmopathy. From RNA transcripts, TCR beta CDR3 regions were amplified. In the first-round RT-PCR of the TCR CDR3, the HTBI primer set was used. TCRdb redid the calling of the multiplex PCR reads with MiXCR, one entry per CDR3 protein. Counted here are around 180,000 distinct CDR3 sequences, more than 15% occurring once; the ten biggest clones make up 25% to 35%. Material: blood. The receptors were gathered from a woman aged 45-65 years with Graves' hyperthyroidism.

This clonotype was counted between two and nine times. A much larger clonotype is one base distant, so this may be a read error. The rearrangement uses TRBV11-2 and TRBJ2-2, with D possibly matching TRBD1 (5 bases). Germline CDR1 and CDR2: SGHAT and FQNNGV. Deletions cut 11 bases from V and 2 bases from J, with 12 bases between. This CDR3 has 13 residues. CDR3 sequence: CAGNQGNTGELFF. In DNA, the CDR3 is TGTGCCGGCAATCAGGGTAACACCGGGGAGCTGTTTTTT.

The rearrangement links TRBV4-3 to TRBJ2-2; D call uncertain. Trimming left V 0 bases short and J 3 bases short, with 5 bases between. This CDR3 comprises 14 residues. The germline gives CDR1 LGHNA, CDR2 YSLEER. DNA for the CDR3: TGCGCCAGCAGCCAAGAACGGTACACCGGGGAGCTGTTTTTT. Translating it yields CASSQERYTGELFF.

This clonotype was seen ten or more times. The CDR3 region has the DNA TGTGCCAGCAGTGACCAGGGAATCGGTGAAAAACTGTTTTTT. Translated: CASSDQGIGEKLFF. The V call is TRBV2, the J call TRBJ1-4; D perhaps matches TRBD1 (5 bases). Deletions cut 3 bases from V and 7 bases from J, with 12 bases between. Germline CDR1 reads SNHLY; CDR2 reads FYNNEI. The CDR3 covers 14 residues.

In its sample, this clonotype was seen many times. V usage is TRBV11-2 and J usage is TRBJ2-7; 10 bases align to TRBD1. V lost 5 bases, J lost 4 bases, and 5 bases stayed unmatched. Germline CDR1 reads SGHAT; CDR2 reads FQNNGV. This CDR3 region has 14 residues. This CDR3 reads CASSPWDRGYEQYF. CDR3 sequence (DNA): TGTGCCAGCAGCCCCTGGGACAGGGGTTACGAGCAGTACTTC.

The rearrangement uses TRBV9 and TRBJ1-4, with 11 bases matching TRBD1. Germline V gives CDR1 SGDLS, CDR2 YYNGEE. CDR3 length: 15 residues. V shed 4 bases and J 7 bases; nucleotides not matched to a gene: 6. The CDR3: CASSPPGTGGEKLFF. DNA for the CDR3: TGTGCCAGCAGCCCACCCGGGACAGGGGGTGAAAAACTGTTTTTT.

As for this clonotype: A much larger clone differs from this one at a single base, so this may be a read error. The chain is built from TRBV4-2 and TRBJ2-3; a weak D match, TRBD2 (6 bases). Looked up from germline, CDR1 is LGHNA and CDR2 is YNFKEQ. The CDR3 runs to 16 residues. Trimming removed 0 bases from V and 4 bases from J, with 14 bases in between. The CDR3 DNA reads TGTGCCAGCAGCCAAGAGGCTACTAGCAGGGCAGATACGCAGTATTTT. Translated: CASSQEATSRADTQYF.

This clonotype was detected ten times or more. The CDR3 DNA reads TGCAGTGCAGGACTCTCTCCGAACACCGGGGAGCTGTTTTTT. It is translated as CSAGLSPNTGELFF. The chain uses TRBV20-1 and TRBJ2-2, with D possibly matching TRBD2 (5 bases). Trimming removed 6 bases from V and 0 bases from J, with 11 bases in between. The CDR3 length is 14 residues. The germline V gene has CDR1 DFQATT and CDR2 SNEGSKA (reference sequence).

This clonotype was detected many times. V usage is TRBV24-1 and J usage is TRBJ2-3; D gene ambiguous. V was pared by 4 bases and J by 3 bases, with 7 bases between. The CDR3 extends over 13 amino acids. Germline values: CDR1 KGHDR, CDR2 SFDVKD. CDR3 DNA: TGTGCCACCAGTGAAGAACTAACAGATACGCAGTATTTT. Amino acids: CATSEELTDTQYF.

In its sample, this clonotype was seen many times. The V and J genes are TRBV5-1 and TRBJ2-7; 14 bases match TRBD2. This CDR3 contains 17 residues. V lost 4 bases to trimming and J lost 4 bases; unmatched junction nucleotides: 10. Germline assignment: CDR1 SGHRS and CDR2 YFSETQ. The CDR3 protein is CASSPGLAGGPRYEQYF. Written as DNA, the CDR3 is TGCGCCAGCAGCCCCGGACTAGCGGGGGGCCCCAGATACGAGCAGTACTTC.

A word on this clonotype: A read error is possible here, since a much larger clone lies one base away. This chain links TRBV24-1 with TRBJ2-3, with D possibly matching TRBD2 (6 bases). The CDR3 spans 16 residues. Germline V gene data show CDR1 as KGHDR and CDR2 as SFDVKD. Here the CDR3 reads CATSGLTGLLTDSQYF. In DNA form, the CDR3 reads TGTGCCACCAGTGGCCTGACCGGACTACTCACAGATTCGCAGTATTTT.

This clonotype was observed at least ten times. This chain connects TRBV19 to TRBJ2-5; D may be TRBD1 or TRBD2 (5 bases each). Deletions cut 3 bases from V and 4 bases from J, with 15 bases between. CDR1 and CDR2 (germline): LNHDA, SQIVND (reference sequence). CDR3 length: 15 residues. CDR3 coding DNA: TGTGCCAGTAGTATGTGGTCCGGGGCGGGAGAGACCCAGTACTTC. It specifies CASSMWSGAGETQYF. Complete variable domain (other parts from reference TRBV19 and TRBJ2-5): DGGITQSPKYLFRKEGQNVTLSCEQNLNHDAMYWYRQDPGQGLRLIYYSQIVNDFQKGDIAEGYSVSREKKESFPLTVTSAQKNPTAFYLCASSMWSGAGETQYFGPGTRLLVL.

This clonotype appeared a single time. The chain couples TRBV11-2 to TRBJ1-4, with D possibly TRBD1 on 5 matching bases. Trimming stripped 4 bases from V and 1 base from J, with 10 bases between. Germline V gives CDR1 SGHAT, CDR2 FQNNGV. CDR3 length equals 15 residues. CDR3 region: CASSSPGETNEKLFF. The CDR3 nucleotides are TGTGCCAGCAGCTCACCGGGGGAAACTAATGAAAAACTGTTTTTT.

This clonotype was recorded once. The V gene is TRBV25-1, the J gene TRBJ1-3; 8 nucleotides align to TRBD1. There are 13 residues in the CDR3. V gave up 7 bases and J gave up 4 bases; unmatched junction bases: 3. The V gene's germline CDR1 is MGHDK and CDR2 SYGVNS. The CDR3 loop is CASTGTGGNTIYF. The CDR3, as DNA: TGTGCCAGCACCGGGACAGGAGGAAACACCATATATTTT.

The chain recombines TRBV20-1 with TRBJ1-1, with D perhaps matching TRBD1 (5 bases). From germline, CDR1 is DFQATT and CDR2 SNEGSKA (reference sequence). The CDR3 contains 13 residues. V lost 7 bases to trimming and J lost 3 bases, with 15 bases between them. Here the CDR3 reads CSVRGEGDTEAFF. The CDR3 nucleotides are TGCAGTGTTCGAGGGGAAGGAGACACTGAAGCTTTCTTT.

This clonotype was recorded many times. The chain joins TRBV2 to TRBJ2-5; D tentatively fits TRBD1 or TRBD2 (5 bases each). Trimming cost V 1 base and J 1 base, with 10 bases left between them. The CDR3 runs to 15 residues. Looked up from germline, CDR1 is SNHLY and CDR2 is FYNNEI. This CDR3 reads CASSEGGTAQETQYF. The CDR3 bases are TGTGCCAGCAGTGAAGGTGGGACCGCCCAAGAGACCCAGTACTTC.

This clonotype was counted at least ten times. The chain combines TRBV18 with TRBJ2-3; possibly TRBD1 for D (6 bases). The CDR3 sequence is 15 residues long. The V end was cut by 3 bases, the J end by 5 bases, with 15 bases between. Germline V gene data show CDR1 as KGHSH and CDR2 as LQKENI. This CDR3 reads CASSPNRVRRDTQYF. The CDR3 region has the DNA TGTGCCAGCTCACCCAACAGGGTCCGCAGAGATACGCAGTATTTT.

This clonotype was seen ten or more times. The chain uses TRBV2 and TRBJ1-3, with unresolved D. The germline V and J ends were trimmed by 7 bases and 0 bases, with 16 bases remaining between them. In germline, CDR1 is SNHLY, CDR2 FYNNEI. The CDR3 totals 16 residues. CDR3 DNA sequence: TGTGCCAGCACCCGGCGTAGGCAGACCTCTGGAAACACCATATATTTT. Its translation: CASTRRRQTSGNTIYF.

There are many counts of this clonotype. The chain carries TRBV3-1 and TRBJ2-5; no clear D. The CDR3 loop spans 13 amino acids. The V gene lost 10 bases and the J gene lost 5 bases, with 17 bases spanning the gap. CDR1 is LGHDT and CDR2 is YNNKEL in the germline V gene (reference sequence). The CDR3 loop is CATRSLYRETQYF. The CDR3 nucleotides read TGTGCCACCAGGAGCCTATATCGGGAGACCCAGTACTTC.

This sequence joins TRBV19 and TRBJ1-2; no clear D gene. The CDR3 has 13 residues. V gave up 9 bases and J gave up 4 bases, with 15 bases separating them. Germline-derived CDR1 and CDR2 are LNHDA and SQIVND (reference sequence). The CDR3 DNA reads TGTGCCAGCTCTTACGGGGAGGCCTATGGCTACACCTTC. Protein: CASSYGEAYGYTF.

This clonotype came up many times. This chain uses TRBV6-5 with TRBJ1-2; D uncertain. CDR1 and CDR2 (germline): MNHEY, SVGAGI. The CDR3 extends over 14 amino acids. Trimming took off 0 bases at V and 8 bases at J, with 13 bases between the two ends. CDR3 in amino acids: CASSYSSPGSGYTF. The CDR3 bases are TGTGCCAGCAGTTACTCGAGTCCCGGGTCGGGCTACACCTTC.

This clonotype has at least ten counts. The chain joins TRBV5-1 to TRBJ2-2, with a possible D match to TRBD2 (6 bases). The V gene lost 0 bases and the J gene lost 4 bases, with 10 bases spanning the gap. Germline V lookup: CDR1 SGHRS, CDR2 YFSETQ. CDR3 length equals 15 residues. CDR3 nucleotide sequence: TGCGCCAGCAGCTTGGCCGACGGGGGCACCGGGGAGCTGTTTTTT. It specifies CASSLADGGTGELFF.

This clonotype was detected many times. This chain joins TRBV6-1 and TRBJ2-1, with a tentative D call TRBD1 (5 bases). The CDR3 length is 14 residues. V was trimmed by 2 bases and J by 4 bases, leaving 9 bases between them. Germline V gives CDR1 MNHNS, CDR2 SASEGT. The DNA of the CDR3 is TGTGCCAGCAGTGAAAATAGACAGTACAATGAGCAGTTCTTC. This codes for CASSENRQYNEQFF.

In its sample, this clonotype was seen many times. This chain joins TRBV5-1 and TRBJ1-1, with 8 nucleotides matching TRBD1. With 4 bases clipped from V and 4 bases from J, the junction kept 9 bases outside the gene matches. The CDR3 has 15 amino acids. Germline values: CDR1 SGHRS, CDR2 YFSETQ. DNA of the CDR3: TGCGCCAGCAGCCATGGACAGGGACATAGCACTGAAGCTTTCTTT. It translates to CASSHGQGHSTEAFF.

At least ten counts were recorded for this clonotype. The genes are TRBV6-1 and TRBJ2-1; 8 nucleotides agree with TRBD1. The trim removed 1 base at V and 4 bases at J, leaving 6 bases unmatched. The CDR3 contains 16 residues. Germline V gene lookup returns CDR1 MNHNS and CDR2 SASEGT. CDR3 in amino acids: CASSEEEGTGYNEQFF. The DNA for the CDR3 is TGTGCCAGCAGTGAAGAAGAAGGGACAGGTTACAATGAGCAGTTCTTC.

This clonotype was detected many times. The chain combines TRBV20-1 with TRBJ1-1, with 12 bases that match TRBD1. V was pared by 0 bases and J by 1 base, with 6 bases of the junction left unmatched. Per germline, CDR1 DFQATT and CDR2 SNEGSKA (reference sequence). The CDR3 loop spans 17 amino acids. Here the CDR3 DNA reads TGCAGTGCTAGAGAATGGGGGACAGGGGGCGCGAACACTGAAGCTTTCTTT. Translating it yields CSAREWGTGGANTEAFF.

This clonotype appeared many times. This sequence joins TRBV29-1 and TRBJ2-7, with 7 bases lining up with TRBD1. The CDR3 totals 11 residues. The germline V gene has CDR1 SQVTM and CDR2 ANQGSEA. J lost 3 bases, V lost 7 bases, and 3 bases had no gene match. CDR3 loop: CSAWDSYEQYF. In DNA, the CDR3 is TGCAGCGCCTGGGACAGCTACGAGCAGTACTTC.

This clonotype showed up many times. The chain links TRBV27 to TRBJ1-3, with 8 positions matching TRBD1. Germline CDR1 is MNHEY and CDR2 is SMNVEV (reference sequence). V gave up 4 bases and J gave up 2 bases; unmatched junction bases: 4. The CDR3 loop spans 15 amino acids. CDR3 nucleotide sequence: TGTGCCAGCAGTTCGGACAGGGCAGCTGGAAACACCATATATTTT. Residues: CASSSDRAAGNTIYF.

At least ten counts were recorded for this clonotype. This chain links TRBV28 with TRBJ1-2, with D possibly being TRBD1 (6 bases). The CDR3 covers 12 residues. V was shortened by 3 bases and J by 9 bases, with 11 bases between the two germline ends. The V gene's germline CDR1 is MDHEN and CDR2 SYDVKM. CDR3: CASSFGQGSYTF. CDR3 coding DNA: TGTGCCAGCAGTTTTGGGCAGGGGAGCTACACCTTC.

There are many counts of this clonotype. V usage is TRBV11-2 and J usage is TRBJ2-7; D tentatively reads TRBD1 or TRBD2 (5 bases each). The CDR3 contains 13 residues. The germline V gene has CDR1 SGHAT and CDR2 FQNNGV. V lost 5 bases and J lost 2, with 10 bases in between. The CDR3 here is CASSKGPTYEQYF. DNA of the CDR3: TGTGCCAGCAGCAAGGGACCAACCTACGAGCAGTACTTC. The full variable domain, with the rest looked up from reference TRBV11-2 and TRBJ2-7, is EAGVAQSPRYKIIEKRQSVAFWCNPISGHATLYWYQQILGQGPKLLIQFQNNGVVDDSQLPKDRFSAERLKGVDSTLKIQPAKLEDSAVYLCASSKGPTYEQYFGPGTRLTVT.

The chain combines TRBV28 with TRBJ1-5; D remains ambiguous. V lost 8 bases and J 6 bases, leaving 17 bases between the germline ends. This CDR3 is 14 amino acids long. Germline CDR1 and CDR2: MDHEN and SYDVKM. The DNA for the CDR3 is TGTGCCAGCTCAGTGGGAGGTGTCAGTCAGCCCCAGCATTTT. This codes for CASSVGGVSQPQHF. Full variable domain (missing parts from reference TRBV28 and TRBJ1-5): DVKVTQSSRYLVKRTGEKVFLECVQDMDHENMFWYRQDPGLGLRLIYFSYDVKMKEKGDIPEGYSVSREKKERFSLILESASTNQTSMYLCASSVGGVSQPQHFGDGTRLSIL.

This sequence joins TRBV4-1 and TRBJ2-5, with TRBD1 as a possible D gene (5 bases). The germline V and J ends were trimmed by 4 bases and 2 bases, with 14 bases remaining between them. The CDR3 length is 15 residues. CDR1 is MGHRA, CDR2 YSYEKL, per germline. DNA for the CDR3: TGCGCCAGCAGCCCCAGGGTTGGGGTTCAAGAGACCCAGTACTTC. It codes for CASSPRVGVQETQYF.

The chain couples TRBV7-6 to TRBJ1-5; D not resolved. V lost 1 base and J 6 bases, leaving 10 bases between the germline ends. The CDR3 has 14 amino acids. CDR1 and CDR2 from the germline V gene are SGHVS and FNYEAQ. In DNA, the CDR3 is TGTGCCAGCAGCTTAGACGGTCCGGGTCAGCCCCAGCATTTT. Amino acid sequence: CASSLDGPGQPQHF.